This is a list of T cell receptor beta chains from one sample in a study of T-cell memory formation after mild COVID-19. TCRdb reprocessed the 5' RACE reads via MiXCR and lists one record per CDR3 protein. The sample contains about 130,000 distinct CDR3 sequences, about 6% of which appear only once. What was sequenced was PBMCs or a T cell subset sorted from them (not recorded which). Every receptor here comes from an adult woman who had mild COVID-19 (a few samples of this study predate the infection). Cell type and time point are not known. Each CDR3 is given with its conserved first and last residue. The D gene is left open where the match is weak. Rows may omit the clone size; those that give it use once, few, many or a size class.

clone size,D gene,V gene,J gene,CDR3 DNA,CDR3 protein
few,TRBD1,TRBV7-2,TRBJ2-1,TGTGCCAGCAGCCCACCGGACAGGGCTAGTGAGCAGTTCTTC,CASSPPDRASEQFF
NA,TRBD2,TRBV4-1,TRBJ2-1,TGCGCCAGCAGCCGGGCCGGGACTACAATAAACAATGAGCAGTTCTTC,CASSRAGTTINNEQFF
few,NA,TRBV9,TRBJ2-3,TGTGCCAGCAGCCTCGGACTAACTACCCTCGAAGGTGCGCAGTATTTT,CASSLGLTTLEGAQYF
NA,TRBD1,TRBV5-1,TRBJ2-7,TGCGCCAGCAGCTTGGGGGACAGAGGCGAGCAGTACTTC,CASSLGDRGEQYF
many,NA,TRBV11-3,TRBJ2-1,TGTGCCAGCAGCCTAGAATATGAGCAGTTCTTC,CASSLEYEQFF
NA,NA,TRBV6-5,TRBJ2-1,TGTGCCAGCAGTAACCGGGAAAACAATGAGCAGTTCTTC,CASSNRENNEQFF
many,TRBD1,TRBV20-1,TRBJ1-5,TGCAGTGCTAGACCGGGACAGGGAAGGGTTCAGCCCCAGCATTTT,CSARPGQGRVQPQHF
many,NA,TRBV9,TRBJ2-1,TGTGCCAGCAGCCCCTCTAGACTCCCTGGGGAGCAGTTCTTC,CASSPSRLPGEQFF
NA,TRBD2,TRBV4-2,TRBJ2-7,TGTGCCAGCAGCCAAGGGGGAGCTAGCGGCTCCTACGAGCAGTACTTC,CASSQGGASGSYEQYF
many,TRBD1,TRBV29-1,TRBJ2-7,TGCAGCGTCAGCCGGGACAGGGGCTACGAGCAGTACTTC,CSVSRDRGYEQYF
many,TRBD2,TRBV30,TRBJ2-3,TGTGCCTGGACCCGGAGCGGGGGAAGCACAGATACGCAGTATTTT,CAWTRSGGSTDTQYF
many,TRBD1,TRBV6-6,TRBJ2-7,TGTGCCAGCAGTTACAGGGGGCTCGAGCAGTACTTC,CASSYRGLEQYF
NA,TRBD1,TRBV20-1,TRBJ1-1,TGCAGTGCTGATCCGGGACAGGGTAAAGCTTTCTTT,CSADPGQGKAFF
many,TRBD1,TRBV5-1,TRBJ2-3,TGCGCCAGCAGCCCAAACAGGGGAGATACGCAGTATTTT,CASSPNRGDTQYF
few,TRBD2,TRBV7-9,TRBJ2-3,TGTGCCAGCAGCTTTACTAGCGGGCCTAGCACAGATACGCAGTATTTT,CASSFTSGPSTDTQYF
many,TRBD1,TRBV7-8,TRBJ2-5,TGTGCCAGCAGCTGGGGGACAGGGGACTTTCCGGAGACCCAGTACTTC,CASSWGTGDFPETQYF
NA,TRBD1,TRBV2,TRBJ2-7,TGTGCCAGCAGTACCGGGACAGGGGCCGGGGAGCAGTACTTC,CASSTGTGAGEQYF
NA,TRBD1,TRBV18,TRBJ1-1,TGTGCCAGCTCACACCAACAGGGGGAGAACACTGAAGCTTTCTTT,CASSHQQGENTEAFF
NA,NA,TRBV25-1,TRBJ1-1,TGTGCCAGCAGTTACACAGGGATGAACACTGAAGCTTTCTTT,CASSYTGMNTEAFF
few,NA,TRBV20-1,TRBJ2-5,TGCAGTGCTAGACAGGGAGAGACCCAGTACTTC,CSARQGETQYF
NA,NA,TRBV29-1,TRBJ1-2,TGCAGCGTCAAGGCGGCCTTAGGGAACTATGGCTACACCTTC,CSVKAALGNYGYTF
NA,NA,TRBV7-9,TRBJ2-5,TGTGCCAGCCGCCCTTGGGGGAAAGAGACCCAGTACTTC,CASRPWGKETQYF
NA,TRBD1,TRBV7-3,TRBJ2-2,TGTGCCAGCAGCTTATGGGGGACAGTCACCGGGGAGCTGTTTTTT,CASSLWGTVTGELFF